The 30 T cell receptor beta chains below come from one sample, sequenced in a study of blood T cell repertoires in COVID-19 (dated by TCRdb to the early 2020s). Library method: the immunoSEQ multiplex PCR assay. Entries here come from immuneACCESS through TCRdb and include only in-frame sequences with V and J called. Some clones fail to appear in such tables; in the studies checked, an unresolved V gene covers under half of the shortfall, and the cause of the remainder is unknown. This sample is represented by roughly 70,000 clones; more than 75% of them were singletons. The ten largest clonotypes hold 1.1% to 1.5% of the sample. Input material: peripheral blood. These TCRs come from a human donor in a cohort sampled during active COVID-19.

The rearrangement uses TRBV28 and TRBJ2-7; 10 positions agree with TRBD2. The V gene's germline CDR1 is MDHEN and CDR2 SYDVKM. Trimming removed 1 base from V and 7 bases from J; junction bases left unmatched: 16. The CDR3 length is 18 residues. The chain's CDR3 is CASSLSHGPSGSLREQYF. CDR3 DNA sequence: TGTGCCAGCAGTTTATCGCATGGCCCTAGCGGGAGCCTTAGGGAGCAGTACTTC.

The chain joins TRBV28 to TRBJ2-7; 11 bases agree with TRBD2. Germline CDR1 reads MDHEN; CDR2 reads SYDVKM. J was trimmed by 4 bases and V by 6 bases; bases with no gene match: 2. This CDR3 is 13 amino acids long. This chain's CDR3 is CASRTSGTYEQYF. CDR3 coding DNA: TGTGCCAGCAGGACTAGCGGGACTTACGAGCAGTACTTC. Looking up the rest from reference TRBV28 and TRBJ2-7 gives the full variable domain: DVKVTQSSRYLVKRTGEKVFLECVQDMDHENMFWYRQDPGLGLRLIYFSYDVKMKEKGDIPEGYSVSREKKERFSLILESASTNQTSMYLCASRTSGTYEQYFGPGTRLTVT.

The chain has TRBV5-5 and TRBJ1-4; no clear D. Between the trimmed V and J ends, which lost 0 bases and 5 bases, there was a span of 5 bases. The CDR3 extends over 13 amino acids. Germline V gene sequence: CDR1 SGHKS, CDR2 YYEKEE (reference sequence). Here the CDR3 reads CASSLVGNEKLFF. The DNA of the CDR3 is TGTGCCAGCAGCTTGGTCGGGAATGAAAAACTGTTTTTT.

The chain recombines TRBV4-1 with TRBJ1-1; 7 bases match TRBD1. The CDR3 runs 15 residues. With V trimmed by 4 bases and J by 9 bases, 14 bases remained unmatched. CDR1 is MGHRA, CDR2 YSYEKL, per germline. DNA for the CDR3: TGCGCCAGCAGCCTCGAGGGACAGTTGAGGACTAAAGCTTTCTTT. This gives the protein CASSLEGQLRTKAFF.

The chain is built from TRBV6-4 and TRBJ2-1, with D unclear. CDR1 and CDR2 from the germline V gene are MRHNA and SNTAGT. The germline V and J ends were trimmed by 0 bases and 6 bases, with 9 bases remaining between them. The CDR3 totals 14 residues. Written as DNA, the CDR3 is TGTGCCAGCAGTGACTCCGAGGCCCCCAATGAGCAGTTCTTC. It codes for CASSDSEAPNEQFF.

In its sample, this clone was seen once. The J gene is TRBJ2-3, the V gene TRBV27; 13 bases map to TRBD2. Losses at the gene ends were 3 bases for V and 6 bases for J; bases not matched to a gene: 3. The germline V gene has CDR1 MNHEY and CDR2 SMNVEV (reference sequence). The CDR3 consists of 15 residues. The CDR3: CASSFGLAGADTQYF. The CDR3 coding sequence is TGTGCCAGCAGTTTCGGACTAGCGGGAGCCGATACGCAGTATTTT.

This clone was seen a single time. CDR3 sequence: CASSSQGAGNTIYF. The CDR3 DNA reads TGCGCCAGCAGCTCGCAGGGGGCCGGAAACACCATATATTTT. The rearrangement links TRBV5-1 to TRBJ1-3; TRBD1 agrees at 8 bases. Trimming took 3 bases from V and 4 from J; bases not matched to a gene: 3. The CDR3 has 14 residues. The germline V gene encodes CDR1 SGHRS and CDR2 YFSETQ.

This clone has just one count. V and J are TRBV5-4 and TRBJ2-1; 14 positions agree with TRBD2. V shed 0 bases, J shed 5 bases, and the junction held 1 base outside the gene matches. There are 16 residues in the CDR3. Germline CDR1 reads SGHNT; CDR2 reads YYREEE (reference sequence). The DNA for the CDR3 is TGTGCCAGCAGCTTGGGGGGACTAGCGGGAGACAATGAGCAGTTCTTC. Amino acid sequence: CASSLGGLAGDNEQFF.

The chain carries TRBV5-8 and TRBJ1-6, with D hard to call. V was trimmed by 4 bases and J by 8 bases, leaving 4 bases between them. This CDR3 comprises 11 residues. The germline V gene has CDR1 SGHTS and CDR2 YDEGEE. In nucleotides, the CDR3 is TGTGCCAGCAGCCGCGATTCACCCCTCCACTTT. Translation gives CASSRDSPLHF.

The genes are TRBV7-6 and TRBJ1-1; D remains unclear. This CDR3 has 14 residues. V was pared by 5 bases and J by 0 bases, with 10 bases between. Per germline, CDR1 SGHVS and CDR2 FNYEAQ. The CDR3: CASSVGRLNTEAFF. CDR3 DNA: TGTGCCAGCAGCGTGGGCCGATTGAACACTGAAGCTTTCTTT.

The V gene is TRBV5-1, the J gene TRBJ2-1, with D tentatively TRBD1 (5 bases). Germline CDR1 and CDR2: SGHRS and YFSETQ. The CDR3 length is 12 residues. Between the trimmed V and J ends, which lost 7 bases and 6 bases, there was a span of 11 bases. The CDR3 sequence: CASADQGNEQFF. For the CDR3, the DNA is TGCGCCAGCGCTGACCAGGGCAATGAGCAGTTCTTC.

The chain couples TRBV7-9 to TRBJ2-2; 7 bases line up with TRBD1. Germline trimming cut 4 bases from V and 2 bases from J; bases unmatched to any gene: 7. The CDR3 is made up of 16 amino acids. The germline V gene encodes CDR1 SEHNR and CDR2 FQNEAQ (reference sequence). The CDR3 spells CASSSPWDSNTGELFF. CDR3 sequence (DNA): TGTGCCAGCAGCTCCCCGTGGGACAGTAACACCGGGGAGCTGTTTTTT.

This clone was counted only a few times. The V gene is TRBV3-1 (or the pseudogene TRBV3-2), the J gene TRBJ2-7; tentatively, D is TRBD2 (6 bases). Deletions cut 1 base from V and 0 bases from J, with 19 bases between. The CDR3 consists of 18 residues. The germline CDR1 and CDR2 sequences are LGHDT and YNNKEL (reference sequence). The CDR3 nucleotides read TGTGCCAGCAGCCAAGGTTCTAGCGTGAGTGGTCTCTCCTACGAGCAGTACTTC. Amino acid sequence: CASSQGSSVSGLSYEQYF.

This clone was picked up a small number of times. The DNA of the CDR3 is TGTGCCAGCAGTTACACGCCTGATGGGCTCCTTACCGGCCCCGGGGAGCTGTTTTTT. It encodes CASSYTPDGLLTGPGELFF. The gene calls are TRBV6-2 or TRBV6-3 and TRBJ2-2; D unresolved. V lost 2 bases and J lost 6, with 25 bases in between. In germline, CDR1 is MNHEY, CDR2 SVGEGT. The CDR3 runs to 19 residues.

In nucleotides, the CDR3 is TGTGCCAGTAGTATTCAAGGACAGGGGGGCACTGAAGCTTTCTTT. Translating gives CASSIQGQGGTEAFF. The chain employs TRBV19 and TRBJ1-1; 10 bases line up with TRBD1. This CDR3 contains 15 residues. Germline-derived CDR1 and CDR2 are LNHDA and SQIVND (reference sequence). V was clipped by 3 bases and J by 4 bases; unmatched bases: 5.

The chain employs TRBV29-1 and TRBJ2-7, with TRBD2 matching over 14 bases. The CDR3 covers 12 residues. CDR1 is SQVTM and CDR2 is ANQGSEA in the germline V gene. The J segment lost 7 bases and the V segment lost 6 bases, leaving 2 bases of the junction unmatched. CDR3 in DNA: TGCAGCGTGAGGACTAGCGGGGGGGAGCAGTACGTC. Protein sequence: CSVRTSGGEQYV.

The V and J genes are TRBV19 and TRBJ1-2, with D maybe TRBD1 (5 bases). Germline loops: CDR1 LNHDA, CDR2 SQIVND (reference sequence). This CDR3 has 15 residues. Between the trimmed V and J ends, which lost 3 bases and 5 bases, there was a span of 16 bases. The CDR3 spells CASSIGRAGEYGYTF. The CDR3 DNA sequence: TGTGCCAGTAGTATTGGCAGGGCGGGAGAATATGGCTACACCTTC.

This clone occurred once. V and J are TRBV14 and TRBJ2-7; no clear D. The CDR3 is made up of 14 amino acids. CDR1 is SGHDN and CDR2 is FVKESK in the germline V gene. The V gene lost 0 bases and the J gene lost 3 bases, with 9 bases spanning the gap. The CDR3 here is CASSQDRFSYEQYV. For the CDR3, the DNA is TGTGCCAGCAGCCAAGACAGGTTTAGCTACGAGCAGTACGTC.

The gene calls are TRBV5-1 and TRBJ2-3; 8 positions match TRBD1. Germline values: CDR1 SGHRS, CDR2 YFSETQ. CDR3 length: 17 residues. V shed 4 bases, J shed 0 bases, and the junction held 10 bases outside the gene matches. CDR3 nucleotide sequence: TGCGCCAGCAGCAGGAGACAGGGGACGTCGAGCACAGATACGCAGTATTTT. It yields the protein CASSRRQGTSSTDTQYF.

This clone was picked up one time. V is TRBV7-9 and J is TRBJ1-2, with D possibly TRBD1 on 6 matching bases. The CDR3 extends over 15 amino acids. V was clipped by 3 bases and J by 6 bases, with 17 bases between them. Germline loops: CDR1 SEHNR, CDR2 FQNEAQ (reference sequence). The CDR3 protein is CASSFRDMASDGYTF. The CDR3, as DNA: TGTGCCAGCAGCTTCCGGGACATGGCATCCGATGGCTACACCTTC. Combining the CDR3 with reference TRBV7-9 and TRBJ1-2 gives the whole variable domain DTGVSQNPRHKITKRGQNVTFRCDPISEHNRLYWYRQTLGQGPEFLTYFQNEAQLEKSRLLSDRFSAERPKGSFSTLEIQRTEQGDSAMYLCASSFRDMASDGYTFGSGTRLTVV.

V gene TRBV5-6 combines with J gene TRBJ1-2; tentative D call: TRBD1 (6 bases). V gave up 5 bases and J gave up 0 bases, with 8 bases separating them. The CDR3 length is 13 residues. Germline-derived CDR1 and CDR2 are SGHDT and YYEEEE. The CDR3 loop reads CASRTGANYGYTF. The DNA for the CDR3 is TGTGCCAGCAGGACAGGAGCTAACTATGGCTACACCTTC.

The chain uses TRBV6-1 and TRBJ1-2; D gene ambiguous. This CDR3 is 14 amino acids long. Per the germline V gene, CDR1 is MNHNS and CDR2 is SASEGT. V was cut by 2 bases and J by 5 bases, with 12 bases left in between. CDR3 residues: CASSEPDIPYGYTF. In DNA, the CDR3 is TGTGCCAGCAGTGAACCCGACATTCCGTATGGCTACACCTTC.

This sequence joins TRBV5-1 and TRBJ2-5; 7 bases are shared with TRBD1. With V trimmed by 4 bases and J by 2 bases, 8 bases remained unmatched. Germline V gives CDR1 SGHRS, CDR2 YFSETQ. The CDR3 consists of 15 residues. The CDR3 DNA reads as TGCGCCAGCAGCCTGACCCCGGGACAGCAAGAGACCCAGTACTTC. Its translation: CASSLTPGQQETQYF.

J is TRBJ2-5 and V is TRBV4-2; D possibly corresponds to TRBD1 (5 bases). This CDR3 has 15 amino acids. V gave up 1 base and J gave up 5 bases, with 14 bases separating them. CDR1 and CDR2 (germline): LGHNA, YNFKEQ. The CDR3 sequence: CASSQVEQVRETQYF. CDR3 nucleotide sequence: TGTGCCAGCAGCCAAGTAGAACAGGTTAGGGAGACCCAGTACTTC.

The table lists this clone with a count of one. The V call is TRBV19, the J call TRBJ2-5; no clear D. Trimming pared 1 base from V and 0 bases from J, leaving 12 bases between. This CDR3 is built from 16 residues. Germline CDR1 reads LNHDA; CDR2 reads SQIVND (reference sequence). CDR3 bases: TGTGCCAGTAGTATAGGTAGAGGTTCGTACCAAGAGACCCAGTACTTC. Amino acids: CASSIGRGSYQETQYF.

The CDR3 loop reads CASSYSGSSQETQYF. CDR3 DNA: TGTGCCAGCAGTTACAGCGGGTCTAGCCAAGAGACCCAGTACTTC. The rearrangement joins TRBV6-5 to TRBJ2-5; the D gene is possibly TRBD2 (6 bases). The germline V gene encodes CDR1 MNHEY and CDR2 SVGAGI. The V gene lost 2 bases and the J gene lost 1 base, with 11 bases spanning the gap. CDR3 size: 15 residues.

J is TRBJ2-5 and V is TRBV5-4, with 11 bases matching TRBD2. After removal of 1 base from V and 4 bases from J, the junction contained 6 bases not matched to a gene. Germline V gene data show CDR1 as SGHNT and CDR2 as YYREEE (reference sequence). The CDR3 totals 16 residues. The CDR3 region is CASSLSSGRAVETQYF. The CDR3 nucleotides are TGTGCCAGCAGCTTGAGTAGCGGGAGGGCGGTAGAGACCCAGTACTTC.

V gene TRBV28 combines with J gene TRBJ2-5; 7 bases agree with TRBD2. J was trimmed by 7 bases and V by 5 bases; bases with no gene match: 13. The CDR3 runs 15 residues. Germline V gene sequence: CDR1 MDHEN, CDR2 SYDVKM. For the CDR3, the DNA is TGTGCCAGCAGTCCCGGCGCGGGAGAGGCCGGGACCCAGTACTTC. It translates to CASSPGAGEAGTQYF. Variable domain in full (rest from reference TRBV28 and TRBJ2-5): DVKVTQSSRYLVKRTGEKVFLECVQDMDHENMFWYRQDPGLGLRLIYFSYDVKMKEKGDIPEGYSVSREKKERFSLILESASTNQTSMYLCASSPGAGEAGTQYFGPGTRLLVL.

This clone was observed a few times. The V and J genes are TRBV11-2 and TRBJ2-7, with 8 bases aligning to TRBD1. The germline CDR1 and CDR2 sequences are SGHAT and FQNNGV. The CDR3 extends over 12 amino acids. V was clipped by 5 bases and J by 4 bases; unmatched bases: 1. The CDR3 reads CASSRDRYEQYF. The CDR3 DNA is TGTGCCAGCAGCCGGGACAGGTACGAGCAGTACTTC. Using reference TRBV11-2 and TRBJ2-7 for the parts outside the CDR3, the full variable domain is EAGVAQSPRYKIIEKRQSVAFWCNPISGHATLYWYQQILGQGPKLLIQFQNNGVVDDSQLPKDRFSAERLKGVDSTLKIQPAKLEDSAVYLCASSRDRYEQYFGPGTRLTVT.

This sequence joins TRBV2 and TRBJ1-4, with no clear D. The length of the CDR3 is 15 residues. V was pared by 2 bases and J by 7 bases, with 14 bases between. Germline V gene lookup returns CDR1 SNHLY and CDR2 FYNNEI. CDR3 region: CASSESTTGGEKLFF. The CDR3 nucleotides are TGTGCCAGCAGTGAAAGTACTACGGGAGGTGAAAAACTGTTTTTT.